The clone carrying this T cell receptor (beta chain) was picked up many times. The data were obtained in a study of glioma-infiltrating T cells. Amplification of TCR alpha and beta CDR3 regions from RNA used iRepertoire nested multiplex PCR. TCRdb called the multiplex PCR reads again in MiXCR, with one record for every CDR3 protein. The sample includes 95,000 to 110,000 distinct CDR3 sequences, around 28% of them seen just once. This CDR3 is built from 18 residues. V was trimmed by 3 bases and J by 2 bases, leaving 24 bases between them. CDR1 and CDR2 (germline): DFQATT, SNEGSKA (reference sequence). Sequencing was done on a sample of glioma tissue, nonneoplastic brain tissue, or PBMCs (not recorded which). The chain carries TRBV20-1 and TRBJ2-3, with D maybe TRBD2 (10 bases). The TCR originated in a human donor with low-grade glioma or glioblastoma, undergoing nonglioma brain surgery, or in good health (not recorded which). CDR3 amino acids: CSASTGGLAGVSTDTQYF. Here the CDR3 DNA reads TGCAGTGCTAGCACAGGGGGCCTAGCGGGGGTCTCCACAGATACGCAGTATTTT.